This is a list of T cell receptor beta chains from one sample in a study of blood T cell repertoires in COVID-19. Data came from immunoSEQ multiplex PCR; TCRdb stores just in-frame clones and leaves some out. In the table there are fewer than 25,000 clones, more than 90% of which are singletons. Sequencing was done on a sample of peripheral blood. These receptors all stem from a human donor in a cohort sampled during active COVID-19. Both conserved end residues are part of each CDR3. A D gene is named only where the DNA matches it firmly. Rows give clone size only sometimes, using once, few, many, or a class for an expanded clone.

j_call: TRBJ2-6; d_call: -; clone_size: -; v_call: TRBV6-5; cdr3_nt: TGTGCCAGCAGTTCCCCAGACAGGCCTGGGGCCAACGTCCTGACTTTC; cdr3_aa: CASSSPDRPGANVLTF
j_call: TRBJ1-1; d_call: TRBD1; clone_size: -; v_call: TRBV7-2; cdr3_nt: TGTGCCAGCCTTGGGGACAGGATGAACACTGAAGCTTTCTTT; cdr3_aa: CASLGDRMNTEAFF
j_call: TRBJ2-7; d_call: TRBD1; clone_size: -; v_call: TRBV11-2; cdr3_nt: TGTGCCAGCAACTCAAGGACAGGGGCCTACGAGCAGTACTTC; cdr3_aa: CASNSRTGAYEQYF
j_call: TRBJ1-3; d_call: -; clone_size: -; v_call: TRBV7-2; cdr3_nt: TGTGCCAGCGTTGAGGGGGGGAGGTTTGGAAACACCATATATTTT; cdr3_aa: CASVEGGRFGNTIYF
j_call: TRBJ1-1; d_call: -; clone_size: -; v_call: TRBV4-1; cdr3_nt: TGCGCCAGCAGCCGCGGAGGGAATGTAGGATCGAACACTGAAGCTTTCTTT; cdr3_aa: CASSRGGNVGSNTEAFF
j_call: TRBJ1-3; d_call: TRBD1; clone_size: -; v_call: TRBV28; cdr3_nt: TGTGCCAGCAGTTTGGGGACAGGGGCTGGAAACACCATATATTTT; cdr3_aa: CASSLGTGAGNTIYF
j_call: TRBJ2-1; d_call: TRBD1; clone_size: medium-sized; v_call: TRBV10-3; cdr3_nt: TGTGCCATCAGTTCAGGGGGCGATGAGCAGTTCTTC; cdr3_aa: CAISSGGDEQFF
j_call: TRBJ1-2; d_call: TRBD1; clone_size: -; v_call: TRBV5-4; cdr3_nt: TGTGCCAGCAGCTTAAAAGGGGGACAGGGTGGCGGCTACACCTTC; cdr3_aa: CASSLKGGQGGGYTF
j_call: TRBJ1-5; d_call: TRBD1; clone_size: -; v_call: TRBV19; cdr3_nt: TGTGCCAGTAGTTCGACCGGGACAGGGAATCAGCCCCAGCATTTT; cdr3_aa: CASSSTGTGNQPQHF
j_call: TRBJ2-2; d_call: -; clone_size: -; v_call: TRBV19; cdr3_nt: TGTGCCAGTAGTACAGGGTTTGGCACCGGGGAGCTGTTTTTT; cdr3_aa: CASSTGFGTGELFF
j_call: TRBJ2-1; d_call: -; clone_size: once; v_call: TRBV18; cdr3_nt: TGTGCCAGCTCACCATCGCTCGCGAATGAGCAGTTCTTC; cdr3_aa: CASSPSLANEQFF
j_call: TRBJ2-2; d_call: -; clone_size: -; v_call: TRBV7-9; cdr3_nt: TGTGCCAGCAGCCACGACAGTACCGGGGAGCTGTTTTTT; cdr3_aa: CASSHDSTGELFF
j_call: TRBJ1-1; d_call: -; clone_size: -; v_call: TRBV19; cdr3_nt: TGTGCCAGTAGTATTGCTCAAACAGGGAACACTGAAGCTTTCTTT; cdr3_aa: CASSIAQTGNTEAFF
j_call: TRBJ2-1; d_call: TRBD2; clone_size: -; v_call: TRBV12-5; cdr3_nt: TGTGCTAGTGGTTTGGTGCGGGAGGGGAATGAGCAGTTCTTC; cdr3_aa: CASGLVREGNEQFF
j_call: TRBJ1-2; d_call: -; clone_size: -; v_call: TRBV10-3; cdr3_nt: TGTGCCATCAGTGAGTTGCCAGGGGACCCCTATGGCTACACCTTC; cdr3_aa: CAISELPGDPYGYTF
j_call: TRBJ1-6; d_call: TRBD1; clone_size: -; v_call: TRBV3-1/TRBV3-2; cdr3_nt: TGTGCCAGCAGCCAACGACAGGGTTCACCCCTCCACTTT; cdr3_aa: CASSQRQGSPLHF
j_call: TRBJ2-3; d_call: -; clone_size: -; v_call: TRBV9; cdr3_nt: TGTGCCAGCAGCGTAGGTGGCCCAGATACGCAGTATTTT; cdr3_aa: CASSVGGPDTQYF
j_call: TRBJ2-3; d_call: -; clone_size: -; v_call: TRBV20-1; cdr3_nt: TGCAGTGCGGACTTAGCAAATACGCAGTATTTT; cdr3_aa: CSADLANTQYF
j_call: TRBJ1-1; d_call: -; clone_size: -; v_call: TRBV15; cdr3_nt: TGTGCCACCAGCAGAGATCGGGGAACTGAAGCTTTCTTT; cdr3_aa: CATSRDRGTEAFF
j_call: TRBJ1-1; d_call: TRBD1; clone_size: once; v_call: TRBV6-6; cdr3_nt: TGTGCCAGCAGTAGCACCGGGACAGGGAACACTGAAGCTTTCTTT; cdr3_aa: CASSSTGTGNTEAFF
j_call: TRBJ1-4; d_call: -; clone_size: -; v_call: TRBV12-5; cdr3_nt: TGTGCTAGTGGATCTCCGGGGGAAAAACTGTTTTTT; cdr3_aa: CASGSPGEKLFF
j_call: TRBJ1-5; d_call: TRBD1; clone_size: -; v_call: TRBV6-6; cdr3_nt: TGTGCCAGTAGGCAGACAGGGGATAGTCAGCCCCAGCATTTT; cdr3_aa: CASRQTGDSQPQHF
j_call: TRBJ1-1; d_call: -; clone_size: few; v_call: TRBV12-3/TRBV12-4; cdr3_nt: TGTGCCAGCAGTTTAAGGAGGACTGAAGCTTTCTTT; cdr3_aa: CASSLRRTEAFF
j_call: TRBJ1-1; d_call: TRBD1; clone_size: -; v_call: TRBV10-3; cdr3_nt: TGTGCCACTGGGACAGGGAGGGGTGAAGCTTTCTTT; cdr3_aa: CATGTGRGEAFF
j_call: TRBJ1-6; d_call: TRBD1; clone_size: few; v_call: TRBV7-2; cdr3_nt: TGTGCCAGCAGGGATACAGGGGGCGGTTCACCCCTCCACTTT; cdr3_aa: CASRDTGGGSPLHF
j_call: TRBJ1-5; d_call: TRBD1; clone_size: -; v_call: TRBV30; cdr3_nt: TGTGCCTGGGGGGACAGGGGGATTAACCTCCAGCATTTT; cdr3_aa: CAWGDRGINLQHF
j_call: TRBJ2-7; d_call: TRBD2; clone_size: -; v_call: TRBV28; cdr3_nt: TGTGCCAGCAGTCCGCTAGCGGGAGCGACATACGAGCAGTACTTC; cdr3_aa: CASSPLAGATYEQYF
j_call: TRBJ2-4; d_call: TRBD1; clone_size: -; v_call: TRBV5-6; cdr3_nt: TGTGCCAGCAGCAGGGGGACAGCCCAGCTGTACTTC; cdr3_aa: CASSRGTAQLYF
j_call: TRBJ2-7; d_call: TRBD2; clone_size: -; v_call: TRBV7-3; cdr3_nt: TGTGCCAGAACGGGACTACCCTACGAGCAGTACTTC; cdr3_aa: CARTGLPYEQYF
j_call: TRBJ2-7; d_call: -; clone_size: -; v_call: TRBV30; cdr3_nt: TGTGCCTGGAGTCCGACAGGGAACGGGGGGCAGTACTTC; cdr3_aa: CAWSPTGNGGQYF
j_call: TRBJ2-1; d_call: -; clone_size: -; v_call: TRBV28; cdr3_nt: TGTGCCATCGGGGGTAGCGTAAGGAATGAGCAGTTCTTC; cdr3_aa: CAIGGSVRNEQFF
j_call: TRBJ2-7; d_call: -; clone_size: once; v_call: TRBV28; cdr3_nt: TGTGCCAGCAGTTTATCGGCGGGGGAGCAGTACTTC; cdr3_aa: CASSLSAGEQYF
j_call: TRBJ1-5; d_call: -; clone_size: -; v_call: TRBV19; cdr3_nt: TGTGCCAGTACCGAGGAGGGCCAAGGCAATCAGCCCCAGCATTTT; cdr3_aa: CASTEEGQGNQPQHF
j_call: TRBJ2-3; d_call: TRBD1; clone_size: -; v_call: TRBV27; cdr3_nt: TGTGCCAGCAGTACGGGGACAGGGGCGAATACGCAGTATTTT; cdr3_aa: CASSTGTGANTQYF
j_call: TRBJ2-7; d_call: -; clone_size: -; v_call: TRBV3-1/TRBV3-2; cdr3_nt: TGTGCCAGCAGCCTCCGCGGCTCCTACGAGCAGTACTTC; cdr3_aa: CASSLRGSYEQYF
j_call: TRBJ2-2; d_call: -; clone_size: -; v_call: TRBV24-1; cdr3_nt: TGTGCCACCAGTGATTCCGACAGGACCGGCACCGGGGAGCTGTTTTTT; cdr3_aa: CATSDSDRTGTGELFF
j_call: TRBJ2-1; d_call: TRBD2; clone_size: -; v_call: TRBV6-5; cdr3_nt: TGTGCCAGCAGTTACGCGGGACTAGCGGACTACAATGAGCAGTTCTTC; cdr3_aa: CASSYAGLADYNEQFF
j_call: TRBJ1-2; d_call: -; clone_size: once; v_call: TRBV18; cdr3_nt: TGTGCCAGCTCACCACCCAGTCTGGGAGCTAACTATGGCTACACCTTC; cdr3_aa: CASSPPSLGANYGYTF
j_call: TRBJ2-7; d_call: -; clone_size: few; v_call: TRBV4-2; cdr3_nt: TGTGCCAGCAGCCAAGCCGCCGGAGCCTTCGGCGAGCAGTACTTC; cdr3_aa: CASSQAAGAFGEQYF
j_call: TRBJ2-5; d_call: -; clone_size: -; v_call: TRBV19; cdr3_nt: TGTGCCAGTAGTATGATTGGCGGGGTGCAAGAGACCCAGTACTTC; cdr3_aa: CASSMIGGVQETQYF
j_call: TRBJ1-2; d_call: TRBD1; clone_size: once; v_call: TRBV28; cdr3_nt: TGTGCCAGCAGAACCGGGACAGGGACGGAGGGCTACACCTTC; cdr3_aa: CASRTGTGTEGYTF
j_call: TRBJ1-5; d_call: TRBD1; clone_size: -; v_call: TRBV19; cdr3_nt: TGTGCCAGTAGTCTTCGGACAGGGGTGGGTGTCCAGCCCCAGCATTTT; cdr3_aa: CASSLRTGVGVQPQHF
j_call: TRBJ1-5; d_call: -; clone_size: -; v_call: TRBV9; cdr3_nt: TGTGCCAGCAGCGCAGCATTCACAGGGCCCCAGCATTTT; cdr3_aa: CASSAAFTGPQHF
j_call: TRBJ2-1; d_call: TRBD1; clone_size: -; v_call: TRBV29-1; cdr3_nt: TGCAGCGTTGACCTAACAGGGGGCAGGACCTACAATGAGCAGTTCTTC; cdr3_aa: CSVDLTGGRTYNEQFF
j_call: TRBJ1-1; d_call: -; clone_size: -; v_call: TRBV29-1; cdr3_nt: TGCAGCGTGATGGACAGCCCTATGAACACTGAAGCTTTCTTT; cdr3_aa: CSVMDSPMNTEAFF
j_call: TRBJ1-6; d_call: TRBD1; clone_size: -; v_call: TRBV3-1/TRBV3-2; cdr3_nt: TGTGCCAGCAGCCCCCTCTCGGGACAGGGGTCCTATAATTCACCCCTCCACTTT; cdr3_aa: CASSPLSGQGSYNSPLHF
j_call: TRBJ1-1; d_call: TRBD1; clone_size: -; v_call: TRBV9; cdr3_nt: TGTGCCAGCAGCGCTTACGACAGGGTACAAGGCACTGAAGCTTTCTTT; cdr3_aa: CASSAYDRVQGTEAFF
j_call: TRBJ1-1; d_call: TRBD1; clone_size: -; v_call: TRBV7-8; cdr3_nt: TGTGCCAGCAGCTTAAGGGCAGGGGGGACTGAAGCTTTCTTT; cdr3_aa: CASSLRAGGTEAFF
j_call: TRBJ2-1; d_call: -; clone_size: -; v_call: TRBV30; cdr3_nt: TGTGCCTGGAGTCCCGGCGGGACCTACAATGAGCAGTTCTTC; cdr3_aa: CAWSPGGTYNEQFF